These T cell receptor beta chains were read from a single sample in a study of spatial heterogeneity in lung cancer. TCRdb processed the 5' RACE reads anew with MiXCR; each CDR3 protein has one entry. This table holds tens of thousands of distinct CDR3 sequences, approximately 12% found once. Sequenced here: PBMCs, sampled at surgery. The receptors derive from a male donor with early-stage non-small cell lung cancer. CDR3s include the opening cysteine and the closing phenylalanine or tryptophan. A D gene is named only where the DNA matches it firmly. Not all rows give a size; the values are once, few, many and, for expanded clones, a class.

size: many; J: TRBJ2-2; V: TRBV28; length: 17; D: -; DNA: TGTGCCAGCAGTTTATGGGATATGGGACATCCAACCGGGGAGCTGTTTTTT; CDR3: CASSLWDMGHPTGELFF
size: few; J: TRBJ1-4; V: TRBV28; length: 15; D: -; DNA: TGTGCCAGCACCAGGGGATCTGCGACTAATGAAAAACTGTTTTTT; CDR3: CASTRGSATNEKLFF
size: few; J: TRBJ2-5; V: TRBV5-8; length: 15; D: -; DNA: TGTGCCAGCAGCTTGTCGGGCCGGGAGTGGGAGACCCAGTACTTC; CDR3: CASSLSGREWETQYF
size: many; J: TRBJ2-1; V: TRBV27; length: 15; D: -; DNA: TGTGCCAGCGGAACCCACAGGGTCCCCTACAATGAGCAGTTCTTC; CDR3: CASGTHRVPYNEQFF
size: -; J: TRBJ2-7; V: TRBV7-6; length: 13; D: -; DNA: TGTGCCAGCAGCTTAGAGCGGTCCCTTGAGCAGTACTTC; CDR3: CASSLERSLEQYF
size: -; J: TRBJ1-5; V: TRBV29-1; length: 12; D: -; DNA: TGCAGCATACGGGACGGCAATCAGCCCCAGCATTTT; CDR3: CSIRDGNQPQHF
size: -; J: TRBJ2-3; V: TRBV7-3; length: 12; D: -; DNA: TGTGCCAGCAGCTTCAGGGCAGATACGCAGTATTTT; CDR3: CASSFRADTQYF
size: -; J: TRBJ1-2; V: TRBV20-1; length: 15; D: -; DNA: TGCAGTGCTGGGGAAAGGGCGGAAGCTAACTATGGCTACACCTTC; CDR3: CSAGERAEANYGYTF
size: -; J: TRBJ2-7; V: TRBV7-2; length: 15; D: -; DNA: TGTGCCAGCAGCTCTCAGATAGGGCAACAGGGCGAGCAGTACTTC; CDR3: CASSSQIGQQGEQYF
size: few; J: TRBJ2-1; V: TRBV6-6; length: 13; D: -; DNA: TGTGCCAGCAGCGCGGGGAAGAGAAATGAGCAGTTCTTC; CDR3: CASSAGKRNEQFF
size: -; J: TRBJ2-5; V: TRBV6-2/TRBV6-3; length: 14; D: TRBD2; DNA: TGTGCCAGCAGAGACGGACTAGCTCGAGAGACCCAGTACTTC; CDR3: CASRDGLARETQYF
size: -; J: TRBJ2-7; V: TRBV27; length: 14; D: -; DNA: TGTGCCAGCAGTCGCGCTCGCTGGACCTACGAGCAGTACTTC; CDR3: CASSRARWTYEQYF
size: many; J: TRBJ1-5; V: TRBV7-9; length: 20; D: TRBD1; DNA: TGTGCCAGCAGCTCCGCCCTACCGGGACAGAGTCATTATAGCAATCAGCCCCAGCATTTT; CDR3: CASSSALPGQSHYSNQPQHF
size: -; J: TRBJ1-2; V: TRBV28; length: 13; D: -; DNA: TGTGCCAGCAATCGGGCGGAAGGAGGGGGCTACACCTTC; CDR3: CASNRAEGGGYTF
size: -; J: TRBJ1-5; V: TRBV29-1; length: 14; D: -; DNA: TGCAGCGTGGTGGAGGGCAGTAGCAATCAGCCCCAGCATTTT; CDR3: CSVVEGSSNQPQHF
size: -; J: TRBJ2-3; V: TRBV7-2; length: 14; D: -; DNA: TGTGCCAGCAGCCCCGCCCCTGCGACAGATACGCAGTATTTT; CDR3: CASSPAPATDTQYF
size: many; J: TRBJ2-7; V: TRBV27; length: 14; D: -; DNA: TGTGCCAGCAGGGGATCGACAGGATACTACGAGCAGTACTTC; CDR3: CASRGSTGYYEQYF
size: few; J: TRBJ1-5; V: TRBV7-9; length: 15; D: -; DNA: TGTGCCAGCAGCTTAGGGGGGGACAGCAATCAGCCCCAGCATTTT; CDR3: CASSLGGDSNQPQHF
size: many; J: TRBJ1-6; V: TRBV7-2; length: 14; D: -; DNA: TGTGCCAGCAGCGAACAGGGTTATAATTCACCCCTCCACTTT; CDR3: CASSEQGYNSPLHF
size: few; J: TRBJ2-1; V: TRBV5-5; length: 15; D: TRBD1; DNA: TGTGCCAGCAGCTTGCCAGGGACAGGGGTTAATGAGCAGTTCTTC; CDR3: CASSLPGTGVNEQFF
size: few; J: TRBJ2-7; V: TRBV10-3; length: 11; D: -; DNA: TGTGCCGTTCGGGATGCCTACGAGCAGTACTTC; CDR3: CAVRDAYEQYF
size: few; J: TRBJ2-3; V: TRBV5-1; length: 13; D: -; DNA: TGCGCCAGCAGCCGTCGGCTCACAGATACGCAGTATTTT; CDR3: CASSRRLTDTQYF
size: -; J: TRBJ2-1; V: TRBV20-1; length: 12; D: TRBD2; DNA: TGCAGTGTGCTAGCGGGAGACAGTGAGCAGTTCTTC; CDR3: CSVLAGDSEQFF
size: few; J: TRBJ1-5; V: TRBV20-1; length: 16; D: -; DNA: TGCAGTGCTAGCCCCCCCCTCGGCAGGGACGATCAGCCCCAGCATTTT; CDR3: CSASPPLGRDDQPQHF
size: -; J: TRBJ2-7; V: TRBV29-1; length: 11; D: -; DNA: TGCAGCGTTGCCCACTCCTACGAGCAGTACTTC; CDR3: CSVAHSYEQYF
size: few; J: TRBJ2-5; V: TRBV27; length: 13; D: TRBD2; DNA: TGTGCCAGCAGTCTACGACTAGCAGAGACCCAGTACTTC; CDR3: CASSLRLAETQYF
size: many; J: TRBJ1-1; V: TRBV29-1; length: 12; D: -; DNA: TGCAGCGTTTACAGGGAAGATACTGAAGCTTTCTTT; CDR3: CSVYREDTEAFF
size: many; J: TRBJ2-1; V: TRBV7-3; length: 13; D: -; DNA: TGTGCCAGCAGCTCCACTCGTAGCGTAGAGCAGTTCTTC; CDR3: CASSSTRSVEQFF
size: few; J: TRBJ2-1; V: TRBV11-2; length: 15; D: -; DNA: TGTGCCAGCAGCTCCCCCGGGACCGGGTTCTTGGAGCAGTTCTTC; CDR3: CASSSPGTGFLEQFF
size: -; J: TRBJ2-2; V: TRBV10-3; length: 16; D: TRBD1; DNA: TGTGCCATCAGTGAGTCTAGGACAGGGTCCATCGGGGAGCTGTTTTTT; CDR3: CAISESRTGSIGELFF
size: -; J: TRBJ2-5; V: TRBV5-1; length: 14; D: -; DNA: TGCGCCAGCAGCTCATTCCTAGCCCAAGAGACCCAGTACTTC; CDR3: CASSSFLAQETQYF
size: few; J: TRBJ1-3; V: TRBV18; length: 13; D: -; DNA: TGTGCCAGCTCACCCGAGTTGTGGGACACCATATATTTT; CDR3: CASSPELWDTIYF
size: many; J: TRBJ2-2; V: TRBV7-2; length: 15; D: -; DNA: TGTGCCAGCAGCTTAAGAGCGGCCAACACCGGGGAGCTGTTTTTT; CDR3: CASSLRAANTGELFF
size: few; J: TRBJ2-2; V: TRBV4-3; length: 13; D: -; DNA: TGCGCCAGCAGCTATCAGGTATCCGGGGAGCTGTTTTTT; CDR3: CASSYQVSGELFF
size: many; J: TRBJ2-1; V: TRBV9; length: 15; D: TRBD2; DNA: TGTGCCAGCAGCGTAGAGGGACTAGGGAGCGGAGAGCAGTTCTTC; CDR3: CASSVEGLGSGEQFF
size: -; J: TRBJ2-1; V: TRBV6-2/TRBV6-3; length: 15; D: -; DNA: TGTGCCAGCAGTTACCGGGACGGCTTCTACAATGAGCAGTTCTTC; CDR3: CASSYRDGFYNEQFF
size: -; J: TRBJ2-7; V: TRBV28; length: 12; D: -; DNA: TGTGCCAGCAGGATCTCTATGCGAGAGCAGTACTTC; CDR3: CASRISMREQYF
size: few; J: TRBJ2-7; V: TRBV5-1; length: 14; D: TRBD1; DNA: TGCGCCAGCAGCTCGAGACAGGGAGTCTACGAGCAGTACTTC; CDR3: CASSSRQGVYEQYF
size: many; J: TRBJ2-5; V: TRBV7-2; length: 15; D: TRBD1; DNA: TGTGCCAGCAGCTTGGCCGGGACAGGGGCAGAGACCCAGTACTTC; CDR3: CASSLAGTGAETQYF
size: -; J: TRBJ1-5; V: TRBV5-5; length: 14; D: -; DNA: TGTGCCAGCAGCATTACAGGGTGGGGTCAGCCCCAGCATTTT; CDR3: CASSITGWGQPQHF
size: many; J: TRBJ2-7; V: TRBV6-2/TRBV6-3; length: 14; D: -; DNA: TGTGCCAGCAGTTTGAACAGGGTTCCCTACGAGCAGTACTTC; CDR3: CASSLNRVPYEQYF